This TCR beta chain emerged from a study of early T cells in non-severe SARS-CoV-2 infection. Across the study: The authors sequenced bulk RNA from unsorted whole blood, leaving chains unpaired. The study, taken as a whole, reports: Reliance on VDJdb matching favored anti-spike CD8 responses; private and CD4 specificities were missed.

The sample holds a few counts of this clonotype. Its antigen is unidentified. Unique molecular identifiers were added to individual cDNA molecules. TCRdb independently ran MiXCR on the 5' RACE reads; one entry per CDR3 protein. The table shows 95,000 to 120,000 distinct CDR3 sequences, with 12% occurring only once. The CDR3 loop spans 14 amino acids. Germline loops: CDR1 MDHEN, CDR2 SYDVKM. V was pared by 6 bases and J by 11 bases, with 19 bases between. Specimen: whole blood. This chain uses TRBV28 with TRBJ1-4; D possibly corresponds to TRBD1 (5 bases). This clonotype originated in an adult who was a healthcare worker with PCR-confirmed SARS-CoV-2 infection or an uninfected control (not recorded which). In DNA, the CDR3 is TGTGCCAGCAGCCCGACAGTAACCACGTCCAAACTGTTTTTT. Protein sequence: CASSPTVTTSKLFF.